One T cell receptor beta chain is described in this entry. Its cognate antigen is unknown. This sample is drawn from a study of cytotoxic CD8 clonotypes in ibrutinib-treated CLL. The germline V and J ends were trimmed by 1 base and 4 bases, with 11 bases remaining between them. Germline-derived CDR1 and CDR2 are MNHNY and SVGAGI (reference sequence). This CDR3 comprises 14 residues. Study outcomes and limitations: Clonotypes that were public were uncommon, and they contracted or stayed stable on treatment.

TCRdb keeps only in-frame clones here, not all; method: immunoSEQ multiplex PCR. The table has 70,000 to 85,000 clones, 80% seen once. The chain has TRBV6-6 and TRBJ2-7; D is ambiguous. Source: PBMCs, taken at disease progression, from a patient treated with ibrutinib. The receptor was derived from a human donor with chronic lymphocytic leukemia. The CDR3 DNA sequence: TGTGCCAGCAGTTACTTTCAAAGTGCGTACGAGCAGTACTTC. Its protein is CASSYFQSAYEQYF.